This TCR beta chain is drawn from a study of T cells in narcolepsy. The overall study: Enrolled donors included narcolepsy type 1 or type 2 patients and healthy controls.

There are 14 residues in the CDR3. With V trimmed by 0 bases and J by 6 bases, 5 bases remained unmatched. CDR1 GTSNPN and CDR2 SVGIG come from the germline V gene (reference sequence). Only in-frame clones appear in the TCRdb table, and some are missing; sequencing was by immunoSEQ multiplex PCR. The sample gives around 35,000 clones, 75% to 90% of which show up once; 1.2% is in the top ten. The sequenced material came from CD45RA- memory CD4+ T cells from PBMCs. V is TRBV30 and J is TRBJ1-5; 7 nucleotides match TRBD1. This TCR derives from a human donor with narcolepsy. CDR3 bases: TGTGCCTGGAGTGTAGGGGACAGAAGTCAGCCCCAGCATTTT. Its protein is CAWSVGDRSQPQHF.